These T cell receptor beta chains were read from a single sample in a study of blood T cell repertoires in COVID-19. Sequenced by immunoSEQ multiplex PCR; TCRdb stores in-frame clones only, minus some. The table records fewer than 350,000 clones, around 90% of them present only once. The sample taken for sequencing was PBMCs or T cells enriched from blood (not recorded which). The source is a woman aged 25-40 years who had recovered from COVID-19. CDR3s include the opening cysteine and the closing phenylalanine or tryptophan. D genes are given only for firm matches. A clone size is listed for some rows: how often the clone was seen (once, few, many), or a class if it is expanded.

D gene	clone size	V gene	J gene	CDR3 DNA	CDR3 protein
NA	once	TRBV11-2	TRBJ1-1	TGTGCCAGCAGCGGCCTCAACACTGAAGCTTTCTTT	CASSGLNTEAFF
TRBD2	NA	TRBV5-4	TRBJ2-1	TGTGCCAGCAGCTTAACGGGAGGACGGAATGAGCAGTTCTTC	CASSLTGGRNEQFF
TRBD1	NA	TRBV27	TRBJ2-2	TGTGCCAGCAGTCTAAGACAGGGGACCGGGGAGCTGTTTTTT	CASSLRQGTGELFF
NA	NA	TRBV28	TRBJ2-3	TGTGCCAGCAGGTCTCAGGTGTCTAGCACAGATACGCAGTATTTT	CASRSQVSSTDTQYF
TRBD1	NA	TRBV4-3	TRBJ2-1	TGCGCCAGCAGCCAAGACCCAGGGGGCTTTGGGAATGAGCAGTTCTTC	CASSQDPGGFGNEQFF
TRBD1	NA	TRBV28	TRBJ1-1	TGTGCCAGCAGTCCTGGACAGGCCGGGAACACTGAAGCTTTCTTT	CASSPGQAGNTEAFF
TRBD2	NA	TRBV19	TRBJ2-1	TGTGCCAGTAGGGATCGCGAGCTAGCGGGAGGGCGCAATGAGCAGTTCTTC	CASRDRELAGGRNEQFF
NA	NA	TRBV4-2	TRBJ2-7	TGTGCCAGCAGCCAAGATCCCTTTCAGGACAACTACGAGCAGTACTTC	CASSQDPFQDNYEQYF
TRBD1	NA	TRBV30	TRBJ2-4	TGTGCCTGGAGTCTTCAGGGGGCCAACATTCAGTACTTC	CAWSLQGANIQYF
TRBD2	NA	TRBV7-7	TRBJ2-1	TGTGCCAGCAGCCCAGGACTAGCGGGAGTGAACTACAATGAGCAGTTCTTC	CASSPGLAGVNYNEQFF
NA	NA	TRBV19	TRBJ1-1	TGTGCCAGTAGTGCCCGACGCCGGGAGTTGAACACTGAAGCTTTCTTT	CASSARRRELNTEAFF
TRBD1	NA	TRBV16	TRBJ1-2	TGTGCCAGCAGCTCAATAGGACAGGGAAAAAACTATGGCTACACCTTC	CASSSIGQGKNYGYTF
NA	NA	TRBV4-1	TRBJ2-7	TGCGCCAGCAGCGAGGGTAGGGACGAGCAGTACTTC	CASSEGRDEQYF
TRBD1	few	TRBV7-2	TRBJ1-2	TGTGCCAGCAGCTCAAGAATCAGGGGGCTCCTCTATGGCTACACCTTC	CASSSRIRGLLYGYTF
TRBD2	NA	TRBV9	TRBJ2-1	TGTGCCAGCAGCGACAGGACTAGCCTCTTCAATGAGCAGTTCTTC	CASSDRTSLFNEQFF
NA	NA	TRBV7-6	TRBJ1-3	TGTGCCAGCAGCTCGGGTATTATGGACACCATATATTTT	CASSSGIMDTIYF
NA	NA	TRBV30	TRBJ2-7	TGTGCCTGGAGAAGGACTACATCCTCCTACGAGCAGTACTTC	CAWRRTTSSYEQYF
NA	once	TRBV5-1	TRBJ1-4	TGCGCCAGCAGCTTGGTGTCCGGGGGAGATGAAAAACTGTTTTTT	CASSLVSGGDEKLFF
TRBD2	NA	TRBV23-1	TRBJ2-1	TGCGCCAGCAGCCGCCGAGGGCGGTCGGGAGGGCCTTCTTTCTTC	CASSRRGRSGGPSFF
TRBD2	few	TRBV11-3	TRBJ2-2	TGTGCCAGCAGCAACTCTAGCGGGTTGGGGTCCGTAGGGGAGCTGTTTTTT	CASSNSSGLGSVGELFF
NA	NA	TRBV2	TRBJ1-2	TGTGCCAGCAGTGCAGAAGGTCCGGGTGGCTACACCTTC	CASSAEGPGGYTF
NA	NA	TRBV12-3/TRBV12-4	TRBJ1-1	TGTGCCAGCAGTTTGGGCCTCAACACTGAAGCTTTCTTT	CASSLGLNTEAFF
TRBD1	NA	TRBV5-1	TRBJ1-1	TGCGCCAGCAGCCTGGGACAGGGTTTCACTGAAGCTTTCTTT	CASSLGQGFTEAFF
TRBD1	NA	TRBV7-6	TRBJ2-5	TGTGCCAGCAGCTTAGGGGGAACCGGGACAGGCGAGACCCAGTACTTC	CASSLGGTGTGETQYF
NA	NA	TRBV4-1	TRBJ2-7	TGCGCCAGCAGCCCATTGGGGCAGGGGACACCCTACGAGCAGTACTTC	CASSPLGQGTPYEQYF
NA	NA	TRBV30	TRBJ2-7	TGTGCCTGGAGGAGGGCACAGGGAGCCTACGAGCAGTACTTC	CAWRRAQGAYEQYF
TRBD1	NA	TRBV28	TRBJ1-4	TGTGCCAGCAGACCCGGGACAGGGAATGAAAAACTGTTTTTT	CASRPGTGNEKLFF
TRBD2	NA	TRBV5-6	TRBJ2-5	TGTGCCAGCAGCCCGGCGGTGGCGGGGGGCGGAGAGACCCAGTACTTC	CASSPAVAGGGETQYF
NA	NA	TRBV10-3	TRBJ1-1	TGTGCCATCAGCTACGGACAGTCCCTGGCTCGTAGCACTGAAGCTTTCTTT	CAISYGQSLARSTEAFF
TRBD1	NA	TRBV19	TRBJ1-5	TGTGCCTCCCTCGACAGGGGCAATCAGCCCCAGCATTTT	CASLDRGNQPQHF
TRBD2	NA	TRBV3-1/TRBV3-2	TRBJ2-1	TGTGCCAGCAGCTTCCCGGGACTAAGCCATTACAATGAGCAGTTCTTC	CASSFPGLSHYNEQFF
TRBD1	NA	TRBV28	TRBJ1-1	TGTGCCAGCAGGCCAACAGGGGGCAGGGACACTGAAGCTTTCTTT	CASRPTGGRDTEAFF
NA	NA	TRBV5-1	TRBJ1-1	TGCGCCAGCAGCTGGAGGGGAGGGACTGAAGCTTTCTTT	CASSWRGGTEAFF
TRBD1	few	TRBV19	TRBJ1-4	TGTGCCAGTAGCGAGGGGACAGCCACTAATGAAAAACTGTTTTTT	CASSEGTATNEKLFF
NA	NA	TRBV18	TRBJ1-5	TGTGCCAGCTCAGAGAGACAGTCTCAGCCCCAGCATTTT	CASSERQSQPQHF
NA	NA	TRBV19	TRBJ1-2	TGTGCCAGTAGTATAGGACAGCTAATCGGCTACACCTTC	CASSIGQLIGYTF
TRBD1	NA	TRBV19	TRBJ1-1	TGTGCCAGTAGTGACCCAGACAGGGGGGAAGCTTTCTTT	CASSDPDRGEAFF
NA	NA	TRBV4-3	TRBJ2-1	TGCGCCAGCAGCCGACAGCCCGGGCCGAACAATGAGCAGTTCTTC	CASSRQPGPNNEQFF
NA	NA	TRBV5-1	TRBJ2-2	TGCGCCAGCAGCTTGGCCTCCGGGGAGCTGTTTTTT	CASSLASGELFF
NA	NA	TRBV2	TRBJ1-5	TGTGCCAGCAGTCGGACAGATAATCAGCCCCAGCATTTT	CASSRTDNQPQHF
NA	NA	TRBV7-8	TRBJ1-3	TGTGCCAGCAGCTTAGGGGAGCTGGGATCAGTGGGTCCTGGAAACACCATATATTTT	CASSLGELGSVGPGNTIYF
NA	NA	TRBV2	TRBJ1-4	TGTGCCAGCAGTGAACAACTAGAAAAACTGTTTTTT	CASSEQLEKLFF
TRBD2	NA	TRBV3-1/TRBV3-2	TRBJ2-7	TGTGCCAGCAGCCGGACTAGCGGTTCCTACGAGCAGTACTTC	CASSRTSGSYEQYF
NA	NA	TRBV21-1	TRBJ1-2	TGTGCCAGCAGCAAACGACGGGACAGGGAGGACTATGGCTACACCTTC	CASSKRRDREDYGYTF
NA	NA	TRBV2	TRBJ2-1	TGTGCCAGCGCCTCCACTTACAATGAGCAGTTCTTC	CASASTYNEQFF
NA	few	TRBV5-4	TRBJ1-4	TGTGCCAGCAGCTTAACGGGAGGGGATGAAAAACTGTTTTTT	CASSLTGGDEKLFF
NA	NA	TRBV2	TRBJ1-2	TGTGCCACACTCGGGGGGACAAATGGCTACACCTTC	CATLGGTNGYTF
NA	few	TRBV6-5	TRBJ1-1	TGTGCCAGCAGTTACCTTCCGACAGCGAACACTGAAGCTTTCTTT	CASSYLPTANTEAFF
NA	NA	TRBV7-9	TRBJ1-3	TGTGCCAGCAGACCCACAAGCTCTGGAAACACCATATATTTT	CASRPTSSGNTIYF
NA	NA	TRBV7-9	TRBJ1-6	TGTGCCAGCAGCTTGGGTTACGGGGGAACGGATTCACCCCTCCACTTT	CASSLGYGGTDSPLHF
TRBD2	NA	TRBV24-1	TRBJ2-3	TGTGCCACCAGCGCGGGGGGCACAGATACGCAGTATTTT	CATSAGGTDTQYF
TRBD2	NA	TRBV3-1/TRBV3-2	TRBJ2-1	TGTGCCAGCAGCCCCAGCGGGGGGGCTCACAATGAGCAGTTCTTC	CASSPSGGAHNEQFF
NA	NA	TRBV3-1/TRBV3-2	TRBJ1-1	TGTGCCAGCAGCCAAGCTGACAGGAACACTGAAGCTTTCTTT	CASSQADRNTEAFF
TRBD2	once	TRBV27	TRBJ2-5	TGTGCCAGCAGTTTCCGGGGGACTAGCGGGAGACATATTCAGACCCAGTACTTC	CASSFRGTSGRHIQTQYF
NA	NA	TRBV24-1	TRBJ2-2	TGTGCCACCAGTGATTGGCGCGGGTCGGAATCCGGGGAGCTGTTTTTT	CATSDWRGSESGELFF
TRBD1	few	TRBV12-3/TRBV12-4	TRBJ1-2	TGTGCCAGCAGCTACAGGGGGGCGTATGGCTACACCTTC	CASSYRGAYGYTF
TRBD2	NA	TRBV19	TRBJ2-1	TGTGCCAGTAGTAAGGGACTAGCGGAGTACAATGAGCAGTTCTTC	CASSKGLAEYNEQFF
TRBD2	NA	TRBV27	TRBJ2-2	TGTGCCAGCAGTCCCGGGACTAGCGGGGGGGAGCTGTTTTTT	CASSPGTSGGELFF
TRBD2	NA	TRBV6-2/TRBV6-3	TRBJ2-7	TGTGCCAGCAGTATTAGCGGGAGGGCCTCTTACGAGCAGTACTTC	CASSISGRASYEQYF